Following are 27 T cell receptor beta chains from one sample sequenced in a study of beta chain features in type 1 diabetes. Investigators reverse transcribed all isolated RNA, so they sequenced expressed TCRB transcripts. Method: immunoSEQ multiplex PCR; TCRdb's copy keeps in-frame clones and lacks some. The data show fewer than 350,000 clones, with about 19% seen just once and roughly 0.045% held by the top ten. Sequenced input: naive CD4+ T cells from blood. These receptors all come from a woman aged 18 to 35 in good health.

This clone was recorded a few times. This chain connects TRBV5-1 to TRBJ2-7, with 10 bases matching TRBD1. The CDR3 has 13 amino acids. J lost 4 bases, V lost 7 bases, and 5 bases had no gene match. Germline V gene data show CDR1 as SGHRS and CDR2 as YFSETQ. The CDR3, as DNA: TGCGCCAGCGCCCGGGACAGGGGTTACGAGCAGTACTTC. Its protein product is CASARDRGYEQYF.

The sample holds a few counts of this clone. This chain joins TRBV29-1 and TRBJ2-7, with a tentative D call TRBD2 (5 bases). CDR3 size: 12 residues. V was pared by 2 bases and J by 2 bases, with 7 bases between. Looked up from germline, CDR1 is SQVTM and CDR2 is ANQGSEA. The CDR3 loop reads CSVESGTYEQYF. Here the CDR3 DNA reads TGCAGCGTTGAATCGGGAACCTACGAGCAGTACTTC.

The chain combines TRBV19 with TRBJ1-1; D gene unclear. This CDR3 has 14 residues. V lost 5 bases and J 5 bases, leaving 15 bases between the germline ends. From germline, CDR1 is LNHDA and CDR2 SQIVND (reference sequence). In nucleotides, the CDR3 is TGTGCCAGTAGTCCCGGACGGGGTCGAACTGAAGCTTTCTTT. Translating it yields CASSPGRGRTEAFF. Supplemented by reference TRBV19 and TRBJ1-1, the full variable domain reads DGGITQSPKYLFRKEGQNVTLSCEQNLNHDAMYWYRQDPGQGLRLIYYSQIVNDFQKGDIAEGYSVSREKKESFPLTVTSAQKNPTAFYLCASSPGRGRTEAFFGQGTRLTVV.

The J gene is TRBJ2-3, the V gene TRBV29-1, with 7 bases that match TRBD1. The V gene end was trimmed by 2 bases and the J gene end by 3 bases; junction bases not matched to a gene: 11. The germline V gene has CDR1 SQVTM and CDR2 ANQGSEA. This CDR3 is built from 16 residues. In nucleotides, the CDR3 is TGCAGCGTTGAACCTCACCGACAGGGATTGACAGATACGCAGTATTTT. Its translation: CSVEPHRQGLTDTQYF.

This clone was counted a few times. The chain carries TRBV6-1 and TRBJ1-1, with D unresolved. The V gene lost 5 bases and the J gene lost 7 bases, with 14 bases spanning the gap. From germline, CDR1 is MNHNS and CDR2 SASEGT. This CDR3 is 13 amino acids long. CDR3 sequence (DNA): TGTGCCAGCAGTTCTAGGTGGCCACTTGAAGCTTTCTTT. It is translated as CASSSRWPLEAFF.

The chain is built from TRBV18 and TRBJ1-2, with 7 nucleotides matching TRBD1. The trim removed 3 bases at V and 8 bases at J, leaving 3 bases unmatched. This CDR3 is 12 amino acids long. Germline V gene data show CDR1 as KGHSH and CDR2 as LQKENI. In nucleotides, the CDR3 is TGTGCCAGCTCACCTTTGGGACAGGGCTACACCTTC. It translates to CASSPLGQGYTF.

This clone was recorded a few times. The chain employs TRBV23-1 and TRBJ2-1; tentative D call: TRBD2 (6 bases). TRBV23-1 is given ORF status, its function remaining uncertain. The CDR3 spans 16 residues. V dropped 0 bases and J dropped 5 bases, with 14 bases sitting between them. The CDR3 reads CASSQSREETNNEQFF. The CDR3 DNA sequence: TGCGCCAGCAGTCAATCTAGGGAGGAAACAAACAATGAGCAGTTCTTC.

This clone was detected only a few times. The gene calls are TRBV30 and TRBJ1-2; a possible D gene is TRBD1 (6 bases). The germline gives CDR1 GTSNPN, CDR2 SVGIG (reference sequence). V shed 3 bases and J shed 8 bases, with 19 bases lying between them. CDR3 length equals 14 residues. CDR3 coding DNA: TGTGCCTGGAGCGATCCGGGACACCTCTCCGGCTACACCTTC. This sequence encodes CAWSDPGHLSGYTF. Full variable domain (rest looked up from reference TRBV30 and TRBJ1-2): SQTIHQWPATLVQPVGSPLSLECTVEGTSNPNLYWYRQAAGRGLQLLFYSVGIGQISSEVPQNLSASRPQDRQFILSSKKLLLSDSGFYLCAWSDPGHLSGYTFGSGTRLTVV.

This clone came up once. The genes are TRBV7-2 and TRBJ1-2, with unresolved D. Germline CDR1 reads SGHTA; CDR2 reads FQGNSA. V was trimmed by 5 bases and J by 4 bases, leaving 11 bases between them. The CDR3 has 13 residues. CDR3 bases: TGTGCCAGCAGCCTAGACATTTCCTATGGCTACACCTTC. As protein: CASSLDISYGYTF.

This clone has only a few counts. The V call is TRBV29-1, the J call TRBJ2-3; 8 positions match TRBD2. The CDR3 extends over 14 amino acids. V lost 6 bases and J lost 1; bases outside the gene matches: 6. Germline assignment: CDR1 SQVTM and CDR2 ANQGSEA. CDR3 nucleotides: TGCAGCGTGTCCAGCGGGGGTGGCACAGATACGCAGTATTTT. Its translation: CSVSSGGGTDTQYF.

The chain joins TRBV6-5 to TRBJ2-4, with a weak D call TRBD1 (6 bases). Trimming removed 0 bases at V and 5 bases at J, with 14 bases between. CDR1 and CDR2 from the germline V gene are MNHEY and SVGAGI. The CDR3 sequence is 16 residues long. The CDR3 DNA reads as TGTGCCAGCAGTTACTCGGGGGCAGGGGCTCAAAACATTCAGTACTTC. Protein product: CASSYSGAGAQNIQYF.

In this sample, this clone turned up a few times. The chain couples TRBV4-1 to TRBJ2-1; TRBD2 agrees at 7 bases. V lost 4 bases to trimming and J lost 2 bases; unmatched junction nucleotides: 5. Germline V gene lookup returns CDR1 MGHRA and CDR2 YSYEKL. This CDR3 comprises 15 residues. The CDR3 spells CASSPLANTYNEQFF. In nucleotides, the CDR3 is TGCGCCAGCAGCCCACTAGCGAATACCTACAATGAGCAGTTCTTC.

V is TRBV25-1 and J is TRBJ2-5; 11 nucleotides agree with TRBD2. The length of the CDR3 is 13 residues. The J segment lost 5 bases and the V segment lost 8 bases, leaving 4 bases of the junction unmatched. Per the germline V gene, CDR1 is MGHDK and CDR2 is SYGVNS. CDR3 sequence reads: CASSTSGSETQYF. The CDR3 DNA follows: TGTGCCAGCTCTACTAGCGGGAGTGAGACCCAGTACTTC. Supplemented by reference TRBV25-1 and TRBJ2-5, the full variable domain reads EADIYQTPRYLVIGTGKKITLECSQTMGHDKMYWYQQDPGMELHLIHYSYGVNSTEKGDLSSESTVSRIRTEHFPLTLESARPSHTSQYLCASSTSGSETQYFGPGTRLLVL.

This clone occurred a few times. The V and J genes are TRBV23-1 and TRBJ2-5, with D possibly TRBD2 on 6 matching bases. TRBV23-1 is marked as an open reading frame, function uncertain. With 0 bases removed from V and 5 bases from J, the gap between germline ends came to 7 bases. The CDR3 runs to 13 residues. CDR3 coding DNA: TGCGCCAGCAGTCAATCTGGGAGGGAGACCCAGTACTTC. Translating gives CASSQSGRETQYF.

The CDR3 nucleotides are TGCGCCAGCACTCGGAGGGCCAACTATGGCTACACCTTC. It is translated as CASTRRANYGYTF. The chain has TRBV10-2 and TRBJ1-2, with D hard to call. V was cut by 7 bases and J by 2 bases, with 11 bases left in between. This CDR3 has 13 residues. Germline CDR1 WSHSY, CDR2 SAAADI.

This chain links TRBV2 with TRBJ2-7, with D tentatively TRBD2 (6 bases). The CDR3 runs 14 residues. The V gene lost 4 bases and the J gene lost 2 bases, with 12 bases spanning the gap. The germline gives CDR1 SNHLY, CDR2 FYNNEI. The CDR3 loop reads CASSGDWEAYEQYF. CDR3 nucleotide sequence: TGTGCCAGCAGTGGCGATTGGGAGGCCTACGAGCAGTACTTC.

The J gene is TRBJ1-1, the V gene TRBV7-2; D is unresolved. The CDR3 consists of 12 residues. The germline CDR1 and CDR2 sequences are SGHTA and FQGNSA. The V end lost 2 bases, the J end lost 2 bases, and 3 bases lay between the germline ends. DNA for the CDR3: TGTGCCAGCAGCTTATTAAACACTGAAGCTTTCTTT. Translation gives CASSLLNTEAFF.

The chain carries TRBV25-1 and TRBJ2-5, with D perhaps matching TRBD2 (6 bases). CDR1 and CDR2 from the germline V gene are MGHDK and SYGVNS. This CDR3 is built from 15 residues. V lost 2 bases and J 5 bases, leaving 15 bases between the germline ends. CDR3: CASSEREQGGETQYF. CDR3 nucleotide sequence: TGTGCCAGCAGTGAACGGGAGCAGGGCGGGGAGACCCAGTACTTC.

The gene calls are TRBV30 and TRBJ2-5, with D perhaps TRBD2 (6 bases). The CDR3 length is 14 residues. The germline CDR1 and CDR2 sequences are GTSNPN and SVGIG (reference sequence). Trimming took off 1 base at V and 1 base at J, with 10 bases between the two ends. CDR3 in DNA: TGTGCCTGGAGTGGGACTACCCTCCAAGAGACCCAGTACTTC. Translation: CAWSGTTLQETQYF.

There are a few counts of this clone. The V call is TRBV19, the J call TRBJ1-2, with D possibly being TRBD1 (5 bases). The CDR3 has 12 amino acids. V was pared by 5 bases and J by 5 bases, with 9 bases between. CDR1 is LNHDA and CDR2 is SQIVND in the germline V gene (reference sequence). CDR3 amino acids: CASSSGRYGYTF. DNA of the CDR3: TGTGCCAGTAGTTCAGGGCGGTATGGCTACACCTTC.

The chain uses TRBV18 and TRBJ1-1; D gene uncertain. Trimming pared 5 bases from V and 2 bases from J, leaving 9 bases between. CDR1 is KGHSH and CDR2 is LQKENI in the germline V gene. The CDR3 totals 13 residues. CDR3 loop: CASSTGSNTEAFF. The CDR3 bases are TGTGCCAGCTCAACCGGGAGTAACACTGAAGCTTTCTTT.

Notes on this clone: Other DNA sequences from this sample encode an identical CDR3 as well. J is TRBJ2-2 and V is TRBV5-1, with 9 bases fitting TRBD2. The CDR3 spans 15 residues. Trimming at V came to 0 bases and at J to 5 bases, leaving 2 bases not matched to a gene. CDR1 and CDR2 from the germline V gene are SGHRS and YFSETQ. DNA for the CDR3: TGCGCCAGCAGCTTGGGAACTAGCGGGACCGGGGAGCTGTTTTTT. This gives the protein CASSLGTSGTGELFF.

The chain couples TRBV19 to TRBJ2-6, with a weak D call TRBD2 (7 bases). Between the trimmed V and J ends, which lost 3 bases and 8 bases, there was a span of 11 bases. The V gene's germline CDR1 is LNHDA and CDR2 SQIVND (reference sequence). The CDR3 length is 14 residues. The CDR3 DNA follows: TGTGCCAGTAGTATCGGGGGGCGAACCAACGTCCTGACTTTC. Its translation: CASSIGGRTNVLTF.

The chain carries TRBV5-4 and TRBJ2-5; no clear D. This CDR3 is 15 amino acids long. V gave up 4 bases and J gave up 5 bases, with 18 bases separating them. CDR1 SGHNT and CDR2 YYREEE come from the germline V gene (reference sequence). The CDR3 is CASSHQSTTGETQYF. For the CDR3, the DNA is TGTGCCAGCAGCCACCAGTCAACGACCGGGGAGACCCAGTACTTC.

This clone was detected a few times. The CDR3 sequence: CASTTVALRGYTF. As DNA, the CDR3 is TGTGCCAGCACCACCGTCGCCCTGCGGGGCTACACCTTC. The V call is TRBV21-1, the J call TRBJ1-2. TRBV21-1 is a pseudogene locus. The CDR3 sequence is 13 residues long.

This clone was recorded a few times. CDR3 DNA sequence: TGCGCCAGCAGTCAACCCGGACAACCGCCAACCTACGAGCAGTACTTC. Its translation: CASSQPGQPPTYEQYF. J is TRBJ2-7 and V is TRBV23-1; D perhaps matches TRBD1 (5 bases). TRBV23-1 is treated as an ORF (open reading frame) with a function not yet certain. The CDR3 has 16 residues. Deletions cut 2 bases from V and 2 bases from J, with 16 bases between.

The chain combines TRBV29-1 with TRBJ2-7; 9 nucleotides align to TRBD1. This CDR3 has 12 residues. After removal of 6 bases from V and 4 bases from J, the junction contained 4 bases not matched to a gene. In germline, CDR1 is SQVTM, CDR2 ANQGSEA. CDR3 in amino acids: CSVPGQGYEQYF. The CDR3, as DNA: TGCAGCGTCCCGGGACAGGGTTACGAGCAGTACTTC.